The 21 T cell receptor beta chains presented below share a single source sample, sequenced in a study of blood T cell repertoires in COVID-19. Measured with immunoSEQ multiplex PCR; TCRdb has only the in-frame clones, and not every one. Here the sample spans about 150,000 clones, roughly 79% being singletons. The sample was peripheral blood. All receptors come from a man in his fifties or sixties with active or convalescent COVID-19.

This clone appeared once. V is TRBV2 and J is TRBJ2-7, with 7 bases that match TRBD1. The CDR3 spans 15 residues. Germline lookup yields CDR1 SNHLY and CDR2 FYNNEI. The V segment lost 3 bases and the J segment 5 bases; nucleotides outside the gene matches: 10. The CDR3 is CASSDFDRASHEQYF. The CDR3, as DNA: TGTGCCAGCAGTGATTTTGACAGGGCAAGCCACGAGCAGTACTTC. Full variable domain (missing parts from reference TRBV2 and TRBJ2-7): EPEVTQTPSHQVTQMGQEVILRCVPISNHLYFYWYRQILGQKVEFLVSFYNNEISEKSEIFDDQFSVERPDGSNFTLKIRSTKLEDSAMYFCASSDFDRASHEQYFGPGTRLTVT.

The chain carries TRBV29-1 and TRBJ1-1; D unclear. The V and J ends lost 5 bases and 1 base respectively, with 11 bases between them. Per the germline V gene, CDR1 is SQVTM and CDR2 is ANQGSEA. There are 13 residues in the CDR3. This chain's CDR3 is CSVKRTGNTEAFF. The DNA for the CDR3 is TGCAGCGTTAAAAGGACTGGGAACACTGAAGCTTTCTTT.

The rearrangement uses TRBV27 and TRBJ2-1, with D possibly TRBD1 on 5 matching bases. The CDR3 contains 14 residues. Trimming took off 5 bases at V and 4 bases at J, with 12 bases between the two ends. CDR1 is MNHEY, CDR2 SMNVEV, per germline (reference sequence). The CDR3 region has the DNA TGTGCCAGCAGTCCCCAGGGTGTTTACAATGAGCAGTTCTTC. The encoded protein is CASSPQGVYNEQFF.

This clone was picked up a small number of times. This chain joins TRBV28 and TRBJ2-7, with 7 bases matching TRBD1. The CDR3 is made up of 16 amino acids. The J segment lost 0 bases and the V segment lost 4 bases, leaving 9 bases of the junction unmatched. Germline V lookup: CDR1 MDHEN, CDR2 SYDVKM. CDR3 sequence reads: CASSSLGTAFSYEQYF. The CDR3 DNA follows: TGTGCCAGCAGTTCCCTCGGGACAGCCTTCTCCTACGAGCAGTACTTC. The variable domain in full, with the rest retrieved from reference TRBV28 and TRBJ2-7, is DVKVTQSSRYLVKRTGEKVFLECVQDMDHENMFWYRQDPGLGLRLIYFSYDVKMKEKGDIPEGYSVSREKKERFSLILESASTNQTSMYLCASSSLGTAFSYEQYFGPGTRLTVT.

The chain employs TRBV5-4 and TRBJ1-2, with 10 nucleotides matching TRBD1. CDR1 is SGHNT and CDR2 is YYREEE in the germline V gene (reference sequence). Germline trimming cut 4 bases from V and 7 bases from J; bases unmatched to any gene: 10. This CDR3 contains 15 residues. The chain's CDR3 is CASSGGLTGGGGYTF. CDR3 bases: TGTGCCAGCAGCGGGGGCTTGACAGGGGGCGGTGGCTACACCTTC. Supplemented by reference TRBV5-4 and TRBJ1-2, the full variable domain reads ETGVTQSPTHLIKTRGQQVTLRCSSQSGHNTVSWYQQALGQGPQFIFQYYREEENGRGNFPPRFSGLQFPNYSSELNVNALELDDSALYLCASSGGLTGGGGYTFGSGTRLTVV.

The genes are TRBV10-2 and TRBJ1-2, with D tentatively TRBD1 (6 bases). This CDR3 contains 13 residues. V was shortened by 2 bases and J by 3 bases, with 7 bases between the two germline ends. Germline V gene data show CDR1 as WSHSY and CDR2 as SAAADI. As DNA, the CDR3 is TGCGCCAGCAGTGAGCAGGGGTACTATGGCTACACCTTC. As protein: CASSEQGYYGYTF.

The CDR3 coding sequence is TGTGCCACCAGCAGAGTGGGTAGCGGCATCACAGATACGCAGTATTTT. The encoded protein is CATSRVGSGITDTQYF. The genes are TRBV15 and TRBJ2-3; tentatively, D is TRBD2 (6 bases). CDR3 length: 16 amino acids. Trimming removed 1 base at V and 2 bases at J, with 13 bases between. CDR1 is LNHNV, CDR2 YYDKDF, per germline (reference sequence).

The J gene is TRBJ2-2, the V gene TRBV7-3; 9 bases are shared with TRBD2. The ends lost 3 bases at V and 5 bases at J; junction bases unmatched: 4. Germline V gives CDR1 SGHTA, CDR2 FQGTGA. This CDR3 region has 15 residues. The CDR3 reads CASSFGGRETGELFF. In DNA, the CDR3 is TGTGCCAGCAGCTTCGGCGGGAGGGAGACCGGGGAGCTGTTTTTT.

This clone was recorded a few times. The V and J genes are TRBV18 and TRBJ2-1; 10 nucleotides align to TRBD1. The V and J ends lost 1 base and 7 bases, in that order; junction bases with no gene match: 4. The CDR3 loop spans 15 amino acids. CDR1 KGHSH and CDR2 LQKENI come from the germline V gene. CDR3 loop: CASSPRDRGRNEQFF. The CDR3, as DNA: TGTGCCAGCTCACCACGAGACAGGGGGCGGAATGAGCAGTTCTTC.

This rearrangement joins TRBV2 to TRBJ1-1, with D maybe TRBD1 (6 bases). Trimming pared 6 bases from V and 0 bases from J, leaving 11 bases between. CDR3 size: 14 residues. CDR1 and CDR2 from the germline V gene are SNHLY and FYNNEI. CDR3 DNA: TGTGCCAGCAGCCCGGGACACCTGAACACTGAAGCTTTCTTT. Translated: CASSPGHLNTEAFF. Full variable domain (missing parts from reference TRBV2 and TRBJ1-1): EPEVTQTPSHQVTQMGQEVILRCVPISNHLYFYWYRQILGQKVEFLVSFYNNEISEKSEIFDDQFSVERPDGSNFTLKIRSTKLEDSAMYFCASSPGHLNTEAFFGQGTRLTVV.

This rearrangement joins TRBV7-8 to TRBJ2-2; 11 nucleotides match TRBD2. CDR3 length: 15 residues. Germline lookup yields CDR1 SGHVS and CDR2 FQNEAQ. The V segment lost 7 bases and the J segment 4 bases; nucleotides outside the gene matches: 5. CDR3 bases: TGTGCCAGCAAAGTCCTAGCGGGGGGCACCGGGGAGCTGTTTTTT. Translation gives CASKVLAGGTGELFF.

The V call is TRBV28, the J call TRBJ1-2, with 8 bases lining up with TRBD1. Trimming removed 5 bases from V and 4 bases from J; junction bases left unmatched: 6. Germline CDR1 is MDHEN and CDR2 is SYDVKM. CDR3 length equals 14 residues. CDR3 in DNA: TGTGCCAGCAGTACCAGGGGGCGTAGCTATGGCTACACCTTC. Encoded protein: CASSTRGRSYGYTF.

The sample holds a few counts of this clone. This rearrangement joins TRBV7-3 to TRBJ2-1, with 12 bases that match TRBD2. The CDR3 runs to 16 residues. Germline V gene data show CDR1 as SGHTA and CDR2 as FQGTGA. Losses at the gene ends were 2 bases for V and 4 bases for J; bases not matched to a gene: 3. The CDR3 DNA is TGTGCCAGCAGCTTAGGACTAGCGGGATCTTACAATGAGCAGTTCTTC. Translating gives CASSLGLAGSYNEQFF. The full variable domain, rest sourced from reference TRBV7-3 and TRBJ2-1, is GAGVSQTPSNKVTEKGKYVELRCDPISGHTALYWYRQSLGQGPEFLIYFQGTGAADDSGLPNDRFFAVRPEGSVSTLKIQRTERGDSAVYLCASSLGLAGSYNEQFFGPGTRLTVL.

The J gene is TRBJ2-1, the V gene TRBV6-2 or TRBV6-3, with D uncertain. This CDR3 has 12 amino acids. Per the germline V gene, CDR1 is MNHEY and CDR2 is SVGEGT. The V gene lost 2 bases and the J gene lost 5 bases, with 4 bases spanning the gap. The CDR3 coding sequence is TGTGCCAGCAGTTACGGCCACAATGAGCAGTTCTTC. Protein product: CASSYGHNEQFF.

The chain combines TRBV2 with TRBJ2-3; 16 bases are shared with TRBD2. The germline CDR1 and CDR2 sequences are SNHLY and FYNNEI. The CDR3 has 19 residues. Trimming cost V 4 bases and J 0 bases; bases outside gene matches: 7. CDR3 residues: CASSAPGLAGGISTDTQYF. DNA of the CDR3: TGTGCCAGCAGTGCCCCGGGACTAGCGGGAGGGATTAGCACAGATACGCAGTATTTT.

The genes are TRBV9 and TRBJ2-2; D not certain. The CDR3 consists of 13 residues. Trimming pared 0 bases from V and 4 bases from J, leaving 4 bases between. The germline V gene encodes CDR1 SGDLS and CDR2 YYNGEE. Here the CDR3 DNA reads TGTGCCAGCAGCGTAGGGAGCACCGGGGAGCTGTTTTTT. Translation: CASSVGSTGELFF.

The gene calls are TRBV23-1 and TRBJ1-2; TRBD1 matches 8 bases. TRBV23-1 is an ORF; its function is uncertain. The V segment lost 0 bases and the J segment 0 bases; nucleotides outside the gene matches: 6. The CDR3 consists of 17 residues. The CDR3: CASSQSGTGIPNYGYTF. DNA for the CDR3: TGCGCCAGCAGTCAATCCGGGACAGGTATCCCTAACTATGGCTACACCTTC.

V gene TRBV11-2 combines with J gene TRBJ1-1; no clear D gene. Germline CDR1 reads SGHAT; CDR2 reads FQNNGV. The germline V and J ends were trimmed by 4 bases and 1 base, with 10 bases remaining between them. There are 14 residues in the CDR3. CDR3 nucleotide sequence: TGTGCCAGCAGCTCCCACTACGGGAACACTGAAGCTTTCTTT. Protein: CASSSHYGNTEAFF.

This sequence joins TRBV6-2 or TRBV6-3 and TRBJ2-1, with unresolved D. This CDR3 has 16 residues. Germline CDR1 MNHEY, CDR2 SVGEGT. Trimming stripped 2 bases from V and 0 bases from J, with 11 bases between. CDR3 sequence (DNA): TGTGCCAGCAGTTACAGCGCTTTCAGCTCCTACAATGAGCAGTTCTTC. It codes for CASSYSAFSSYNEQFF.

The chain employs TRBV2 and TRBJ1-6; 10 bases map to TRBD1. CDR1 SNHLY and CDR2 FYNNEI come from the germline V gene. The J segment lost 9 bases and the V segment lost 11 bases, leaving 7 bases of the junction unmatched. The CDR3 spans 13 residues. The CDR3 loop is CAGQGDSSSPLHF. CDR3 coding DNA: TGTGCCGGACAGGGGGATTCGAGTTCACCCCTCCACTTT.

V is TRBV19 and J is TRBJ1-2; maybe TRBD1 (5 bases). This CDR3 contains 12 residues. V lost 7 bases and J lost 10, with 16 bases in between. CDR1 and CDR2 from the germline V gene are LNHDA and SQIVND (reference sequence). The CDR3 coding sequence is TGTGCCAGTAAGGTTAGGGAGGGGAACTACACCTTC. Protein: CASKVREGNYTF.